These 9 T cell receptor beta chains were sequenced from one sample in a study of cytomegalovirus exposure and HLA in healthy donors. Primers: 60 Vbeta forward and 13 Jbeta reverse. Produced via immunoSEQ multiplex PCR; TCRdb's table is partial and in-frame only. The profile shows approximately 190,000 clones, roughly 80% of them singletons. The sample comprised PBMCs. The receptors stem from a woman aged 30 to 39 in good health and CMV-seropositive.

The chain joins TRBV27 to TRBJ1-1, with TRBD1 identical over 9 bases. V was clipped by 5 bases and J by 3 bases; unmatched bases: 4. CDR1 and CDR2 (germline): MNHEY, SMNVEV (reference sequence). This CDR3 is built from 14 residues. The CDR3 loop reads CASSKGQGHTEAFF. As DNA, the CDR3 is TGTGCCAGCAGTAAGGGACAGGGTCACACTGAAGCTTTCTTT.

V is TRBV29-1 and J is TRBJ2-7; 14 nucleotides align to TRBD2. Germline CDR1 reads SQVTM; CDR2 reads ANQGSEA. V was clipped by 7 bases and J by 6 bases; unmatched bases: 8. The CDR3 totals 14 residues. CDR3: CSAKGTSGSSEQYF. The CDR3 DNA reads as TGCAGCGCAAAGGGGACTAGCGGGAGTAGCGAGCAGTACTTC.

In its sample, this clone was seen once. This rearrangement joins TRBV4-2 to TRBJ2-3, with D perhaps TRBD2 (5 bases). CDR3 length equals 16 residues. Trimming pared 1 base from V and 2 bases from J, leaving 13 bases between. CDR1 and CDR2 from the germline V gene are LGHNA and YNFKEQ. The CDR3 here is CASSQAYYGNTDTQYF. CDR3 sequence (DNA): TGTGCCAGCAGCCAAGCCTATTACGGGAACACAGATACGCAGTATTTT.

The chain employs TRBV19 and TRBJ2-7; 8 positions match TRBD1. J lost 2 bases, V lost 6 bases, and 9 bases had no gene match. The CDR3 extends over 15 amino acids. Germline values: CDR1 LNHDA, CDR2 SQIVND (reference sequence). The CDR3 DNA sequence: TGTGCCAGTAGCGGAACCGGGACAGGAGCCTACGAGCAGTACTTC. The encoded protein is CASSGTGTGAYEQYF. The variable domain in full, completed from reference TRBV19 and TRBJ2-7, reads DGGITQSPKYLFRKEGQNVTLSCEQNLNHDAMYWYRQDPGQGLRLIYYSQIVNDFQKGDIAEGYSVSREKKESFPLTVTSAQKNPTAFYLCASSGTGTGAYEQYFGPGTRLTVT.

This clone was seen just once. This chain connects TRBV7-8 to TRBJ2-7, with 8 positions matching TRBD1. This CDR3 spans 15 amino acids. Germline CDR1 is SGHVS and CDR2 is FQNEAQ. Unmatched junction bases numbered 9, after V lost 5 bases and J lost 3 bases. The CDR3 DNA reads as TGTGCCAGCAGCCCTTTGCCGGGACAGGTCTACGAGCAGTACTTC. Translating it yields CASSPLPGQVYEQYF.

Details on this clone: The sample carries other DNA sequences with the same CDR3. V gene TRBV7-9 combines with J gene TRBJ1-1; no clear D gene. The germline V gene encodes CDR1 SEHNR and CDR2 FQNEAQ (reference sequence). Trimming shortened V by 1 base and J by 5 bases, and 8 bases separated the two germline ends. There are 13 residues in the CDR3. CDR3 sequence: CASSLVSGTEAFF. The CDR3 DNA follows: TGTGCCAGCAGCTTAGTTTCCGGGACTGAAGCTTTCTTT.

The V call is TRBV18, the J call TRBJ2-7, with 8 positions matching TRBD1. Germline CDR1 is KGHSH and CDR2 is LQKENI. The CDR3 totals 15 residues. Trimming at V came to 3 bases and at J to 2 bases, leaving 6 bases not matched to a gene. The CDR3 DNA reads as TGTGCCAGCTCACCTCGAGGACAGGGTCCCTACGAGCAGTACTTC. This sequence encodes CASSPRGQGPYEQYF.

Turning to this clone: Relative to the germline gene, one junction end is altered; a read error may explain this. The gene calls are TRBV29-1 and TRBJ1-2; a possible D gene is TRBD1 (6 bases). The CDR3 covers 14 residues. Germline V gene data show CDR1 as SQVTM and CDR2 as ANQGSEA. The CDR3 DNA follows: TGCAGCGCACCGGACAGCGGAACTAACTATGGCTCCACCTTC. Its protein product is CSAPDSGTNYGSTF.

The chain employs TRBV25-1 and TRBJ2-7; D gene uncertain. CDR3 length: 13 residues. The germline V gene has CDR1 MGHDK and CDR2 SYGVNS. Between the trimmed V and J ends, which lost 1 base and 3 bases, there was a span of 7 bases. CDR3 in DNA: TGTGCCAGCAGTGAATTATCCCGCTACGAGCAGTACTTC. Protein: CASSELSRYEQYF.